This T cell receptor (beta chain) was sequenced during a study of blood T cell repertoires in COVID-19 (dated by TCRdb to between 2020 and 2021). Looking at the study overall: Collaborator samples came from the United States, Italy and Spain and covered acute and convalescent phases of COVID-19. The material from the prospective study consisted of cDNA or gDNA derived from T cells, B-cell-depleted T cells, or PBMCs. Samples were obtained from the ongoing ImmuneRACE study (first 160 participants) and from over a thousand subjects provided by 6 global collaborators. Subjects who had been exposed to COVID-19, were actively infected with it, or had recovered from it provided the deeply sampled blood TCRbeta repertoires that made up the dataset. HLA class I and class II types, where available, came from metadata supplied by the sample provider rather than from assay-based typing. A de-identified subject ID, COVID-19 status, age in years and sex were almost always included in the sample metadata. The repertoires were made available in a free public database intended to serve as a resource for research on the immune response to SARS-CoV-2. On the study overall, not on this receptor specifically: How much clinical and demographic metadata was included differed by source and by participant, and the metadata was provided uncurated.

The V end gives up 4 bases and the J end 8 bases, leaving 8 bases in the junction not matched to a gene. For CDR1 and CDR2, the germline V gene lists MNHEY and SVGAGI. The CDR3, from cysteine to phenylalanine, totals 15 residues. CDR3 DNA is the only sequence kept; it has 45 bases, read in frame from the first base. The immunoSEQ Assay, a bias-controlled multiplex PCR, was used to amplify TCRbeta CDR3 regions from genomic DNA. Regarding the original processing steps: Nucleated cell counts per sample were estimated from amplification of reference gene primers within the assay. Sequence reads were collapsed and filtered to measure the absolute abundance of every unique TCRbeta CDR3 rearrangement. For each sample, productive Simpson clonality was calculated by taking the square root of Simpson's diversity index across productive rearrangements. Not all clones reach the TCRdb copy of this immuneACCESS table, which keeps in-frame sequences only. Checked studies attribute under half of the gap to unresolved V genes and leave the rest unexplained. Clone size and V and J calls were adopted from that table, with D and trimming inferred from the DNA. Across this sample there are approximately 67,000 clones, with about nine tenths seen only once. The ten biggest clones cover roughly 5.2% of the sample.

The collaborating institutions used their own protocols to collect whole blood in K2EDTA tubes. For TCRbeta analysis, collaborators shipped samples in one of three forms: frozen whole blood, isolated PBMCs, or DNA extracted from either of those sample types. For this clone: Its antigen remains unidentified. There are no base qualities to consult, and no much larger clone falls within one base.

The sequence is built from TRBV6-5 and TRBJ2-3, and TRBD2 aligns with 11 junction nucleotides. The sequenced sample was peripheral blood. This sequence originates from a man between 50 and 59 years old with active COVID-19. The CDR3 is CASSSPTSGKGTQYF. The nucleotide sequence reads TGTGCCAGCAGTTCGCCGACTAGCGGGAAGGGTACGCAGTATTTT.